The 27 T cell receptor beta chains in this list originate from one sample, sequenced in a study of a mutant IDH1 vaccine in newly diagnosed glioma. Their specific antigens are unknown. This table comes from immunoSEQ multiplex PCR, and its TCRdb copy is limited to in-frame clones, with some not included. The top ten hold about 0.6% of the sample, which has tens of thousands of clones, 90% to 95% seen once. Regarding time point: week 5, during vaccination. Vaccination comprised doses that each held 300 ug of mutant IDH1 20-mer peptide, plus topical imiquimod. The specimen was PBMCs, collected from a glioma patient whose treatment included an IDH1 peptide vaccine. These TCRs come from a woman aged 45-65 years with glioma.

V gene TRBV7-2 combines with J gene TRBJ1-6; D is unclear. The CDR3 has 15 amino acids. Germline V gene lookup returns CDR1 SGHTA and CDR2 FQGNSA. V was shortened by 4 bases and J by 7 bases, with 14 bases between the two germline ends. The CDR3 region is CASSSLLSANSPLHF. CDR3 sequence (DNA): TGTGCCAGCAGCTCCCTACTATCGGCGAATTCACCCCTCCACTTT. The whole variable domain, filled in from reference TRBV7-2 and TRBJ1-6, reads GAGVSQSPSNKVTEKGKDVELRCDPISGHTALYWYRQSLGQGLEFLIYFQGNSAPDKSGLPSDRFSAERTGGSVSTLTIQRTQQEDSAVYLCASSSLLSANSPLHFGNGTRLTVT.

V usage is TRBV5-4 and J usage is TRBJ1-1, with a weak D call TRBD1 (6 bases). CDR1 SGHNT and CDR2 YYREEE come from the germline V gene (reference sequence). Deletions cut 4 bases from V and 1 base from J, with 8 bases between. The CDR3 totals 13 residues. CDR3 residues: CASSVDRNTEAFF. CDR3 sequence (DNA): TGTGCCAGCAGCGTGGACAGGAACACTGAAGCTTTCTTT.

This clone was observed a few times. The CDR3 region is CASSVEGEKLFF. CDR3 DNA: TGTGCCAGCAGCGTAGAGGGTGAAAAACTGTTTTTT. This sequence joins TRBV9 and TRBJ1-4; D ambiguous. Germline V CDR1 and CDR2: SGDLS, YYNGEE. This CDR3 has 12 amino acids. Trimming shortened V by 0 bases and J by 7 bases, and 4 bases separated the two germline ends. The whole variable domain, filled in from reference TRBV9 and TRBJ1-4, reads DSGVTQTPKHLITATGQRVTLRCSPRSGDLSVYWYQQSLDQGLQFLIQYYNGEERAKGNILERFSAQQFPDLHSELNLSSLELGDSALYFCASSVEGEKLFFGSGTQLSVL.

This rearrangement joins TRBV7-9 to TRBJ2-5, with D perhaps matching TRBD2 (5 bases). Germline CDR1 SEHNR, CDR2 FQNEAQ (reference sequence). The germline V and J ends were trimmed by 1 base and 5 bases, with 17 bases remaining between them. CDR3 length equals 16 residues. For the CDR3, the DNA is TGTGCCAGCAGCTTAGATATGGACTTAAGACGGGAGACCCAGTACTTC. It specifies CASSLDMDLRRETQYF.

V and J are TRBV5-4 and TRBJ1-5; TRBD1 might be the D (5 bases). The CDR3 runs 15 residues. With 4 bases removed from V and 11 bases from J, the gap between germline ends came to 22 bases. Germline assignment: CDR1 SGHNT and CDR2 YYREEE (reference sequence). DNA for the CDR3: TGTGCCAGCAGCCCGAGAGAGGGGAGGATAGATGCCCAGCATTTT. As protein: CASSPREGRIDAQHF.

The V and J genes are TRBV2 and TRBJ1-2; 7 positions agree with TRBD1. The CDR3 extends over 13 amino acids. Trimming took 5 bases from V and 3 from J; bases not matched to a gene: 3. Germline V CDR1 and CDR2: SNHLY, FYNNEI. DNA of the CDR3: TGTGCCAGCAGTCCCGGGACAGACTATGGCTACACCTTC. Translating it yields CASSPGTDYGYTF.

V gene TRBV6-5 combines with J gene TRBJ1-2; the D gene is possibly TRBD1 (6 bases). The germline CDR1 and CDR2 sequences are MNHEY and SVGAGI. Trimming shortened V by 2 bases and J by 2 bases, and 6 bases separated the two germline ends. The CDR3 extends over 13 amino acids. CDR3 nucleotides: TGTGCCAGCAGTTACGACAGGAACTATGGCTACACCTTC. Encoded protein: CASSYDRNYGYTF.

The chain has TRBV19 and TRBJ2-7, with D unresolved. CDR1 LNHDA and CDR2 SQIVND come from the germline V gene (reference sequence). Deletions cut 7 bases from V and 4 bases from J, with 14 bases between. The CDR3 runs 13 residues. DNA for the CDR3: TGTGCCAGTATTGGTCGTGACCCATACGAGCAGTACTTC. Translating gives CASIGRDPYEQYF.

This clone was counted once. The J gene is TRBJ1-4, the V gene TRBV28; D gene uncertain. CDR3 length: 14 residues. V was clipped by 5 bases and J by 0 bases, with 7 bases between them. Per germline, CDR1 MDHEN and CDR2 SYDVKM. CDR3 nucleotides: TGTGCCAGCAGTCCAAAGGCAACTAATGAAAAACTGTTTTTT. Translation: CASSPKATNEKLFF.

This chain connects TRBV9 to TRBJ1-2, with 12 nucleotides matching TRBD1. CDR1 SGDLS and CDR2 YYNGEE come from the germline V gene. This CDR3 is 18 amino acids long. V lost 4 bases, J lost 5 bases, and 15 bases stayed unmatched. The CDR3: CASSHPLGTGGADYGYTF. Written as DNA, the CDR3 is TGTGCCAGCAGCCACCCCCTCGGGACAGGGGGCGCTGATTATGGCTACACCTTC.

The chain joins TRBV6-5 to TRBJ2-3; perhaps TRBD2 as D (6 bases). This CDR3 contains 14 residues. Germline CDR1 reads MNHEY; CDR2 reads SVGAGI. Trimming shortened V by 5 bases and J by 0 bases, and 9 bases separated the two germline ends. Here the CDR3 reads CASSHSGSTDTQYF. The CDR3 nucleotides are TGTGCCAGCAGTCATAGCGGTAGCACAGATACGCAGTATTTT.

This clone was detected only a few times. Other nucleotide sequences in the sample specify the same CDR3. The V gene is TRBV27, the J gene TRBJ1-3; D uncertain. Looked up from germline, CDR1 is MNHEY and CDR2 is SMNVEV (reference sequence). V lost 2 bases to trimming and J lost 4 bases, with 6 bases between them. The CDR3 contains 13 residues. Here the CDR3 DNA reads TGTGCCAGCAGTTTAGAACGGGGAAACACCATATATTTT. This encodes CASSLERGNTIYF.

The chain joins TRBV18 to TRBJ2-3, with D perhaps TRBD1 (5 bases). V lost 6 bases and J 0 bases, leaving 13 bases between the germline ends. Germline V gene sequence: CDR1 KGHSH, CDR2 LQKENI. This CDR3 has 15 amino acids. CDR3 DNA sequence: TGTGCCAGCTCGCACAGGAGCAGTAGCACAGATACGCAGTATTTT. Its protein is CASSHRSSSTDTQYF.

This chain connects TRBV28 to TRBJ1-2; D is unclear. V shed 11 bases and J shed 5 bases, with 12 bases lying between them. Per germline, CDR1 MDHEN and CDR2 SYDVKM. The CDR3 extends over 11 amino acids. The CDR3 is CAAAGVYGYTF. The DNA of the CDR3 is TGTGCCGCAGCTGGGGTTTATGGCTACACCTTC.

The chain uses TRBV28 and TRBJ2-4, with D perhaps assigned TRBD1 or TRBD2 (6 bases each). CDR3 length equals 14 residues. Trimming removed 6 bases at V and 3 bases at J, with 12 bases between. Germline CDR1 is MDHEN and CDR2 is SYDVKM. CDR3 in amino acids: CASRGGGGKNIQYF. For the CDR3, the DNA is TGTGCCAGCAGAGGAGGAGGGGGCAAAAACATTCAGTACTTC.

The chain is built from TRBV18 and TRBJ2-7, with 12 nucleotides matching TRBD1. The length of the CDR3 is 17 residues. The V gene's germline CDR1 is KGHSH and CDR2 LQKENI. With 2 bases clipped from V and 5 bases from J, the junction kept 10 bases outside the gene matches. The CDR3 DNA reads TGTGCCAGCTCACCAAGGGACAGGGGGCGCGAAGTCCACGAGCAGTACTTC. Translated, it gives CASSPRDRGREVHEQYF.

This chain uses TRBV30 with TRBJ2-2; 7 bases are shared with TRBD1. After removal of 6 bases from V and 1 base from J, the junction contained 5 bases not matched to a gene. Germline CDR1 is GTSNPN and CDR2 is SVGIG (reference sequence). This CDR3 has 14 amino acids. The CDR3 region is CACRGTENTGELFF. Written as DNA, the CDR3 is TGTGCCTGCAGGGGGACGGAGAACACCGGGGAGCTGTTTTTT.

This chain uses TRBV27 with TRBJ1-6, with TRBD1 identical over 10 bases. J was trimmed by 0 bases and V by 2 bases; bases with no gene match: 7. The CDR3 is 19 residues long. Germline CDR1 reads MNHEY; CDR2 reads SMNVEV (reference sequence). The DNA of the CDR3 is TGTGCCAGCAGTTTACGACAGGGGGCTGGTATCTCCTATAATTCACCCCTCCACTTT. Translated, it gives CASSLRQGAGISYNSPLHF.

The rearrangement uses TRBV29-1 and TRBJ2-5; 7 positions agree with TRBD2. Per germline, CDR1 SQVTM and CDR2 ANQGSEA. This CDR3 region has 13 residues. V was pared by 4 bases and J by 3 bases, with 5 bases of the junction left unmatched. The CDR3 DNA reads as TGCAGCGTTGTGGGCGGGAGAGAAGAGACCCAGTACTTC. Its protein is CSVVGGREETQYF.

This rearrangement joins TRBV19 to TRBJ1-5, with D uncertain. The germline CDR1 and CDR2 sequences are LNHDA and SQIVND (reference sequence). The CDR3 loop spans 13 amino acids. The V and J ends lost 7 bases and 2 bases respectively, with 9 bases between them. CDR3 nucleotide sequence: TGTGCCAGTAACATCCAAGGCAATCAGCCCCAGCATTTT. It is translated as CASNIQGNQPQHF.

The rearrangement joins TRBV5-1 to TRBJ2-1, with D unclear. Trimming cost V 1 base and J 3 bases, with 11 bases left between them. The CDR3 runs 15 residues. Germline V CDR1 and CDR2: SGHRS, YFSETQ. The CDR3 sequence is CASSLSNTDYNEQFF. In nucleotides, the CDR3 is TGCGCCAGCAGCTTGAGTAACACCGACTACAATGAGCAGTTCTTC.

As DNA, the CDR3 is TGTGCCAGCAGTCGTAGACTAGCGACCATCGCCCGCAATGAGCAGTTCTTC. Residues: CASSRRLATIARNEQFF. The rearrangement uses TRBV28 and TRBJ2-1, with 8 bases that match TRBD2. The germline V gene has CDR1 MDHEN and CDR2 SYDVKM. This CDR3 has 17 residues. V gave up 5 bases and J gave up 6 bases; unmatched junction bases: 15.

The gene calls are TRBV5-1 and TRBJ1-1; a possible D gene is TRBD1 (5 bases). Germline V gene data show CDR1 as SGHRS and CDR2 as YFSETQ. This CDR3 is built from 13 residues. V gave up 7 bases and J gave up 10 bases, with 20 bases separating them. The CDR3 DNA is TGCGCCAGCGACGGAGGGGAGGGGAGGGGAGCTTTCTTT. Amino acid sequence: CASDGGEGRGAFF.

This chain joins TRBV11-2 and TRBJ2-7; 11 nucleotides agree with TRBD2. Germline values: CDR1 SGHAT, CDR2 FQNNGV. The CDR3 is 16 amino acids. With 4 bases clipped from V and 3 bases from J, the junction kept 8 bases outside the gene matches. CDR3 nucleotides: TGTGCCAGCAGCTCCGGGGGACTAGCGGCTCTCTACGAGCAGTACTTC. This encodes CASSSGGLAALYEQYF.

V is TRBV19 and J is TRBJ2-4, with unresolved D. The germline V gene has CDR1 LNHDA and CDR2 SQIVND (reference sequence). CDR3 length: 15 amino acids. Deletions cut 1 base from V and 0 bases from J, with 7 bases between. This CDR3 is CASSIGAEAKNIQYF. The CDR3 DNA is TGTGCCAGTAGTATAGGCGCAGAAGCCAAAAACATTCAGTACTTC.

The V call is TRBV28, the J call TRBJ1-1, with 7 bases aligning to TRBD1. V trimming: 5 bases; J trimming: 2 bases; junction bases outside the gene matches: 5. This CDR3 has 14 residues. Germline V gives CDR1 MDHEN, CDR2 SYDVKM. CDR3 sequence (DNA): TGTGCCAGCAGTCTGACAGGGACCAACACTGAAGCTTTCTTT. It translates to CASSLTGTNTEAFF.

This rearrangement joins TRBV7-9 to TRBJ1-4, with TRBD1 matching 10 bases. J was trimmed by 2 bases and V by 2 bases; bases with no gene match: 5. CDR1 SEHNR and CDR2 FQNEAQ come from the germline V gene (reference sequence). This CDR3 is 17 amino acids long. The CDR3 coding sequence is TGTGCCAGCAGCTTATGGACAGGGGGGCGTACTAATGAAAAACTGTTTTTT. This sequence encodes CASSLWTGGRTNEKLFF.